This T cell receptor beta chain was identified in a study of CD8 T cells in Susac syndrome. It was with random hexamers that about 0.45 to 1 ug RNA was reverse transcribed. By means of immunoSEQ multiplex PCR, TCR beta CDR3 spanning 54 Vbeta and 13 Jbeta underwent amplification. MiXCR, run by TCRdb on the immunoSEQ multiplex PCR reads, gives a single entry per CDR3 protein. The table has around 300,000 distinct CDR3 sequences, about nine tenths seen once. The CDR3 runs 15 residues. Trimming took 0 bases from V and 0 from J, leaving 8 bases between them. Germline V gene data show CDR1 as LGHNA and CDR2 as YNFKEQ. CD8+ and CD4+ T cells taken from blood had their TCR beta sequenced. Treatment-naive patients with stable or active relapsing-remitting disease were the multiple sclerosis controls.

V gene TRBV4-2 combines with J gene TRBJ2-5; D uncertain. This clonotype originated in a human donor with multiple sclerosis. The source material was CD8+ T cells from PBMCs. CDR3 sequence (DNA): TGTGCCAGCAGCCAAGAGCCCTCGGACCAAGAGACCCAGTACTTC. Its protein product is CASSQEPSDQETQYF.